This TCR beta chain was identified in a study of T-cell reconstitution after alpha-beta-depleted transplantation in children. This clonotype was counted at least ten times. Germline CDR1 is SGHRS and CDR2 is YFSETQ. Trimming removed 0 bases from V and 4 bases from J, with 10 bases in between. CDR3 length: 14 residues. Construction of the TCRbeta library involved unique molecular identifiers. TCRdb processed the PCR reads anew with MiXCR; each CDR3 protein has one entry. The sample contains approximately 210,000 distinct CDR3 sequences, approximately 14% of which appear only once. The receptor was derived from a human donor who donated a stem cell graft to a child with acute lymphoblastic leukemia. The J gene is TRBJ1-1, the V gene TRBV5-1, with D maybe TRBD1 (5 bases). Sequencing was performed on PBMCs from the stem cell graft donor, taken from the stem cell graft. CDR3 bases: TGCGCCAGCAGCTTGGGGGGGTTGGGCACTGAAGCTTTCTTT. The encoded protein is CASSLGGLGTEAFF.